The rows below give T cell receptor beta chains drawn from one sample of a study of CD8 T cells in Susac syndrome. TCRdb ran MiXCR on the immunoSEQ multiplex PCR reads and lists one entry per CDR3 protein. Here the sample spans around 170,000 distinct CDR3 sequences, about 91% being singletons. Sample: CD4+ T cells from PBMCs. The receptors originated from a human donor in good health. Each CDR3 is given with its conserved first and last residue. The order of the fields is CDR3 protein, CDR3 DNA, clone size, D gene, V gene, J gene. The D gene is left open where the match is weak. The size of a clone is reported for some rows only, either as once, few or many, or as a class for expanded clones.

CASSVRDGYSGEQFF	TGTGCCAGCAGTGTCCGGGACGGATATAGCGGGGAGCAGTTCTTC	-	TRBD2	TRBV6-5	TRBJ2-1
CSVDGSRETQYF	TGCAGCGTTGATGGGAGTAGGGAGACCCAGTACTTC	-	-	TRBV29-1	TRBJ2-5
CASSDGLAGVRTQYF	TGTGCCAGCAGCGACGGACTAGCGGGGGTGCGGACCCAGTACTTC	-	TRBD2	TRBV6-2/TRBV6-3	TRBJ2-5
CASSQGLGQPQHF	TGCGCCAGCAGCCAGGGGCTAGGCCAGCCCCAGCATTTT	-	-	TRBV5-1	TRBJ1-5
CASSGGPEETQYF	TGCGCCAGCAGCGGGGGACCGGAAGAGACCCAGTACTTC	-	-	TRBV5-1	TRBJ2-5
CSVEGSTGLAGVDEQYF	TGCAGTGTCGAGGGATCAACGGGACTAGCGGGAGTAGACGAGCAGTACTTC	-	TRBD2	TRBV20-1	TRBJ2-7
CASSTELWAEQYF	TGCGCCAGCAGCACCGAACTGTGGGCCGAGCAGTACTTC	-	-	TRBV5-1	TRBJ2-7
CASSPLLINEQFF	TGTGCCAGCTCACCACTACTAATCAATGAGCAGTTCTTC	-	-	TRBV18	TRBJ2-1
CASSFGQGPQETQYF	TGTGCCAGCAGTTTTGGACAGGGGCCCCAAGAGACCCAGTACTTC	-	TRBD1	TRBV7-9	TRBJ2-5
CASSSQGTGTKETQYF	TGTGCCAGCAGTTCCCAGGGGACAGGGACGAAAGAGACCCAGTACTTC	-	TRBD1	TRBV2	TRBJ2-5
CSAGQSREEQYF	TGCAGCGCCGGACAGTCTAGAGAGGAGCAGTACTTC	-	-	TRBV29-1	TRBJ2-7
CASPTVVNTEAFF	TGTGCCAGCCCCACAGTGGTGAACACTGAAGCTTTCTTT	-	-	TRBV6-1	TRBJ1-1
CASSLEGTVYEQYF	TGTGCCAGCAGCTTAGAGGGGACAGTCTACGAGCAGTACTTC	few	TRBD1	TRBV7-2	TRBJ2-7
CASSDPVLRAFF	TGTGCCAGCAGTGACCCGGTTCTTAGAGCTTTCTTT	-	-	TRBV6-1	TRBJ1-1
CASSLPLGAGNTIYF	TGTGCCAGCAGTTTACCCTTGGGCGCCGGAAACACCATATATTTT	-	-	TRBV12-3/TRBV12-4	TRBJ1-3
CAWSNPPGLAVRSYNEQFF	TGTGCCTGGAGTAATCCTCCGGGACTAGCGGTCCGCTCCTACAATGAGCAGTTCTTC	-	TRBD2	TRBV30	TRBJ2-1
CASSHYRGETQYF	TGTGCCAGCAGCCACTACAGGGGAGAGACCCAGTACTTC	-	TRBD1	TRBV3-1	TRBJ2-5
CASSLDSLSHEQYF	TGTGCCAGCAGCTTGGACAGCTTGTCTCACGAGCAGTACTTC	-	-	TRBV5-4	TRBJ2-7
CATSDTGRSGELFF	TGTGCCACCAGTGATACGGGGCGGTCCGGGGAGCTGTTTTTT	-	-	TRBV24-1	TRBJ2-2
CATRRREGNEQFF	TGTGCCACCAGACGGCGGGAGGGAAATGAGCAGTTCTTC	-	TRBD2	TRBV24-1	TRBJ2-1
CSASSGYEQYF	TGCAGCGCCTCGTCAGGCTACGAGCAGTACTTC	-	-	TRBV29-1	TRBJ2-7
CASSTPGTAFKNIQYF	TGTGCCAGCAGTACCCCCGGGACAGCCTTCAAAAACATTCAGTACTTC	-	TRBD1	TRBV28	TRBJ2-4
CASSSGGYGYTF	TGTGCCAGCAGTTCTGGGGGGTATGGCTACACCTTC	-	-	TRBV6-5	TRBJ1-2
CASSPNLAGVSNEQFF	TGTGCCAGCAGCCCCAATTTAGCGGGAGTTTCTAATGAGCAGTTCTTC	-	TRBD2	TRBV7-8	TRBJ2-1
CAIRGQGGGETQYF	TGTGCCATCAGAGGACAGGGCGGGGGAGAGACCCAGTACTTC	-	-	TRBV10-3	TRBJ2-5
CASRRERGADTQYF	TGTGCCAGCAGGAGGGAGCGGGGGGCAGATACGCAGTATTTT	once	TRBD2	TRBV6-1	TRBJ2-3
CASSSETGRNYGYTF	TGTGCCAGCAGCTCGGAGACAGGGCGTAACTATGGCTACACCTTC	-	TRBD1	TRBV7-2	TRBJ1-2
CSVSLDGNSPLHF	TGCAGCGTGTCCCTTGACGGGAATTCACCCCTCCACTTT	-	-	TRBV29-1	TRBJ1-6
CSASRDRSSYEQYF	TGCAGTGCTTCCCGGGACAGGTCCTCCTACGAGCAGTACTTC	once	TRBD1	TRBV20-1	TRBJ2-7
CASSLATGHEQFF	TGTGCCAGCAGCTTAGCAACGGGCCATGAGCAGTTCTTC	-	-	TRBV7-7	TRBJ2-1
CASSYNRGLNGYTF	TGTGCCAGCAGTTACAACAGGGGGCTGAATGGCTACACCTTC	-	TRBD1	TRBV6-5	TRBJ1-2
CAWSPRRQRQQNTEAFF	TGTGCCTGGAGTCCCCGACGCCAAAGACAACAGAACACTGAAGCTTTCTTT	once	-	TRBV30	TRBJ1-1
CASSLQGIMTDTQYF	TGTGCCAGCAGTTTACAAGGAATAATGACAGATACGCAGTATTTT	once	-	TRBV28	TRBJ2-3
CASRLAGGRSYNEQFF	TGTGCCAGCAGACTAGCGGGGGGGCGGTCCTACAATGAGCAGTTCTTC	-	TRBD2	TRBV7-2	TRBJ2-1
CATTTLGRGKVDIQYF	TGTGCCACCACCACATTGGGCAGGGGAAAAGTTGACATTCAGTACTTC	once	-	TRBV24-1	TRBJ2-4
CSARLPGTGGNTEAFF	TGCAGTGCTAGACTCCCCGGGACAGGGGGGAACACTGAAGCTTTCTTT	-	TRBD1	TRBV20-1	TRBJ1-1
CSARTEGTEAFF	TGCAGCGCCAGGACAGAAGGGACTGAAGCTTTCTTT	-	-	TRBV29-1	TRBJ1-1
CASGSGGMMETQYF	TGTGCCAGTGGCTCGGGTGGTATGATGGAGACCCAGTACTTC	-	-	TRBV19	TRBJ2-5
CASSAPGLAGNEQFF	TGTGCCAGCAGTGCTCCGGGACTAGCGGGAAATGAGCAGTTCTTC	-	TRBD2	TRBV25-1	TRBJ2-1
CSVSGQGDQPQHF	TGCAGCGTTTCGGGACAGGGTGATCAGCCCCAGCATTTT	-	TRBD1	TRBV29-1	TRBJ1-5
CASRYLPGTNQPQHF	TGTGCCAGCAGATATCTACCCGGGACCAATCAGCCCCAGCATTTT	once	-	TRBV6-8	TRBJ1-5
CASSLGQLYSNQPQHF	TGTGCCAGCTCCCTGGGACAGCTTTATAGCAATCAGCCCCAGCATTTT	-	TRBD1	TRBV18	TRBJ1-5
CSARVQDRDYGYTF	TGCAGTGCTAGAGTTCAGGACCGCGACTATGGCTACACCTTC	once	-	TRBV20-1	TRBJ1-2
CASSSRDRVPEAFF	TGTGCCAGCAGCTCCCGGGACAGGGTTCCTGAAGCTTTCTTT	-	TRBD1	TRBV5-6	TRBJ1-1
CAWSATRTDNGYTF	TGTGCCTGGAGTGCAACACGGACAGACAACGGCTACACCTTC	-	-	TRBV30	TRBJ1-2
CASSLTGGGEQYF	TGTGCCAGCAGCCTTACAGGGGGGGGCGAGCAGTACTTC	-	-	TRBV5-4	TRBJ2-7
CASSQLYRGATDTQYF	TGTGCCAGCAGCCAACTATACAGGGGGGCCACAGATACGCAGTATTTT	-	TRBD1	TRBV11-2	TRBJ2-3
CASSYSNGGPGEQYF	TGTGCCAGCAGTTACTCTAACGGGGGACCGGGCGAGCAGTACTTC	-	-	TRBV6-5	TRBJ2-7
CASSVAGGTGIQYF	TGTGCCAGCAGCGTCGCGGGGGGGACGGGGATTCAGTACTTC	-	TRBD2	TRBV7-2	TRBJ2-4
CAISESGGGYNEQFF	TGTGCCATCAGTGAGTCGGGAGGGGGCTACAATGAGCAGTTCTTC	-	-	TRBV10-3	TRBJ2-1
CSATSFRSGANVLTF	TGCAGTGCTACCTCTTTCCGCTCTGGGGCCAACGTCCTGACTTTC	-	-	TRBV20-1	TRBJ2-6
CASSAYGPYEQYF	TGTGCCAGCAGCGCTTACGGCCCCTACGAGCAGTACTTC	-	-	TRBV7-2	TRBJ2-7
CASSPPFSEAFF	TGTGCCAGCAGCCCTCCGTTCTCTGAAGCTTTCTTT	-	-	TRBV7-2	TRBJ1-1
CSASSPQFQKLFF	TGCAGTGCTTCTTCTCCACAATTTCAAAAACTGTTTTTT	-	-	TRBV20-1	TRBJ1-4
CSVEQADTQYF	TGCAGCGTTGAACAGGCAGATACGCAGTATTTT	-	-	TRBV29-1	TRBJ2-3
CASSLAAGYNTEAFF	TGTGCCAGCAGCTTAGCGGCAGGGTACAACACTGAAGCTTTCTTT	-	-	TRBV7-9	TRBJ1-1
CASSGGVSSYNEQFF	TGTGCCAGCAGTGGAGGAGTATCCTCCTACAATGAGCAGTTCTTC	-	-	TRBV6-1	TRBJ2-1
CASGRDFSYEQYF	TGCGCCAGCGGAAGGGACTTTTCCTACGAGCAGTACTTC	once	-	TRBV10-2	TRBJ2-7